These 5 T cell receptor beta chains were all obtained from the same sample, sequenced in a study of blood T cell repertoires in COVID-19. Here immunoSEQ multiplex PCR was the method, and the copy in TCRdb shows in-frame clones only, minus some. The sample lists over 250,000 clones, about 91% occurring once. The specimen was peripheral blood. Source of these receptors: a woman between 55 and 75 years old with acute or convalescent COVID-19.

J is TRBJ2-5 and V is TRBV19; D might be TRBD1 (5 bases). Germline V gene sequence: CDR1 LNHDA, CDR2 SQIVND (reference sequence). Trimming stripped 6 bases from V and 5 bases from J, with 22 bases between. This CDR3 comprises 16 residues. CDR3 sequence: CASSALGAGLSETQYF. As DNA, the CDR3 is TGTGCCAGTAGCGCGCTTGGGGCCGGTCTCTCCGAGACCCAGTACTTC.

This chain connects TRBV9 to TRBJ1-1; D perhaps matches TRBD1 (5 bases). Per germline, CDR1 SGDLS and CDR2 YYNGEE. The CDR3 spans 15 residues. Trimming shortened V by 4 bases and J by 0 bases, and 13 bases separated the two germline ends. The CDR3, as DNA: TGTGCCAGCAGCTCAGAGACAGTAATGAACACTGAAGCTTTCTTT. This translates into CASSSETVMNTEAFF.

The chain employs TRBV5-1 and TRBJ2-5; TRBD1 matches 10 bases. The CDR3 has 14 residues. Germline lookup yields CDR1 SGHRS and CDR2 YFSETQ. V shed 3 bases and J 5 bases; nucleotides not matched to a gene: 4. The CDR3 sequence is CASSSGQGLETQYF. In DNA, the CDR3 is TGCGCCAGCAGCTCGGGACAGGGGTTGGAGACCCAGTACTTC.

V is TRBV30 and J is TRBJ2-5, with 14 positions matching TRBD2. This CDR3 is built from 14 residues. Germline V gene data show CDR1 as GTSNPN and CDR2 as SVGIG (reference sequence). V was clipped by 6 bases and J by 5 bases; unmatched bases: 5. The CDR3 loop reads CACPRTSGRETQYF. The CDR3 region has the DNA TGTGCCTGTCCTCGGACTAGCGGGAGGGAGACCCAGTACTTC.

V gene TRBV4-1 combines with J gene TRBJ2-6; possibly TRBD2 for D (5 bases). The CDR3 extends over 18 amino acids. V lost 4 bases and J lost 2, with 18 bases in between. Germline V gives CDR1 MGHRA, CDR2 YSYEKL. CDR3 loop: CASSLSGGRSAGANVLTF. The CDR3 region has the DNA TGCGCCAGCAGCCTATCAGGAGGCAGGTCCGCTGGGGCCAACGTCCTGACTTTC.